Presented here are 10 T cell receptor beta chains from one specimen sequenced in a study of blood T cell repertoires in COVID-19. Only in-frame clones appear in the TCRdb table, and some are missing; sequencing was by immunoSEQ multiplex PCR. The table shows some 300,000 clones, with approximately 90% occurring only once. Material for sequencing was peripheral blood. The receptors originated from a woman in her 30s who had recovered from COVID-19.

The V and J genes are TRBV9 and TRBJ2-2; D remains ambiguous. Trimming left V 1 base short and J 6 bases short, with 13 bases between. The CDR3 runs to 15 residues. The germline V gene has CDR1 SGDLS and CDR2 YYNGEE. CDR3 amino acids: CASSVKGIGPGELFF. The CDR3, as DNA: TGTGCCAGCAGCGTAAAAGGAATTGGGCCCGGGGAGCTGTTTTTT.

This sequence joins TRBV11-1 and TRBJ2-7; 8 bases align to TRBD2. V trimming: 0 bases; J trimming: 2 bases; junction bases outside the gene matches: 15. Germline CDR1 and CDR2: SGHAT and FQDESV (reference sequence). There are 19 residues in the CDR3. The CDR3 loop reads CASSLALSVGGALPYEQYF. In nucleotides, the CDR3 is TGTGCCAGCAGCTTAGCGTTGTCTGTCGGGGGGGCCCTCCCCTACGAGCAGTACTTC.

The chain recombines TRBV19 with TRBJ2-7, with a tentative D call TRBD1 (7 bases). The CDR3 runs 14 residues. The V end lost 5 bases, the J end lost 3 bases, and 14 bases lay between the germline ends. CDR1 and CDR2 (germline): LNHDA, SQIVND (reference sequence). CDR3 residues: CASSPRGALYEQYF. The CDR3 DNA sequence: TGTGCCAGTAGTCCCAGGGGGGCCCTCTACGAGCAGTACTTC. Full variable domain (rest looked up from reference TRBV19 and TRBJ2-7): DGGITQSPKYLFRKEGQNVTLSCEQNLNHDAMYWYRQDPGQGLRLIYYSQIVNDFQKGDIAEGYSVSREKKESFPLTVTSAQKNPTAFYLCASSPRGALYEQYFGPGTRLTVT.

The chain recombines TRBV27 with TRBJ1-6; unclear D gene. Trimming removed 2 bases at V and 9 bases at J, with 11 bases between. There are 14 residues in the CDR3. CDR1 is MNHEY, CDR2 SMNVEV, per germline (reference sequence). CDR3 DNA: TGTGCCAGCAGTTTACGGGTAGTTGGTTCACCCCTCCACTTT. Translated, it gives CASSLRVVGSPLHF.

The rearrangement links TRBV9 to TRBJ2-3; 11 positions match TRBD2. This CDR3 spans 19 amino acids. With 3 bases clipped from V and 1 base from J, the junction kept 13 bases outside the gene matches. CDR1 is SGDLS and CDR2 is YYNGEE in the germline V gene. DNA of the CDR3: TGTGCCAGCAGCGCTCAGGGACTAGCGGTCCTACTCGGCACAGATACGCAGTATTTT. Protein sequence: CASSAQGLAVLLGTDTQYF.

The chain has TRBV4-2 and TRBJ1-2, with a weak D call TRBD1 (5 bases). Trimming cost V 5 bases and J 2 bases, with 6 bases left between them. The CDR3 loop spans 12 amino acids. Germline CDR1 LGHNA, CDR2 YNFKEQ. The CDR3 region has the DNA TGTGCCAGCAGCGGGGGGAACTATGGCTACACCTTC. Its translation is CASSGGNYGYTF.

The chain's CDR3 is CASSTTSGGGTDTQYF. CDR3 nucleotide sequence: TGTGCCAGCAGCACGACTAGCGGGGGAGGCACAGATACGCAGTATTTT. The chain uses TRBV7-3 and TRBJ2-3; 12 nucleotides agree with TRBD2. The CDR3 length is 16 residues. J was trimmed by 1 base and V by 5 bases; bases with no gene match: 4. Germline values: CDR1 SGHTA, CDR2 FQGTGA.

The V and J genes are TRBV25-1 and TRBJ2-3; TRBD1 agrees at 9 bases. In germline, CDR1 is MGHDK, CDR2 SYGVNS. With 3 bases clipped from V and 1 base from J, the junction kept 2 bases outside the gene matches. CDR3 size: 15 residues. The CDR3 sequence is CASSEDRGGTDTQYF. The DNA for the CDR3 is TGTGCCAGCAGTGAGGACAGGGGCGGCACAGATACGCAGTATTTT.

This clone is a singleton in its sample. The rearrangement joins TRBV6-1 to TRBJ2-2; no definite D call. Trimming cost V 4 bases and J 7 bases, with 19 bases left between them. The length of the CDR3 is 16 residues. Germline loops: CDR1 MNHNS, CDR2 SASEGT. The CDR3 spells CASSGGEAGFHGELFF. DNA for the CDR3: TGTGCCAGCAGTGGAGGAGAGGCCGGATTTCACGGGGAGCTGTTTTTT.

This clone was counted between two and nine times. The V call is TRBV2, the J call TRBJ1-2; the D is unclear. Trimming pared 2 bases from V and 1 base from J, leaving 17 bases between. Germline V lookup: CDR1 SNHLY, CDR2 FYNNEI. The CDR3 covers 17 residues. The CDR3 DNA is TGTGCCAGCAGTGAACTAACGTGGCGACGGAGTAACTATGGCTACACCTTC. This codes for CASSELTWRRSNYGYTF.